The rows below give T cell receptor beta chains drawn from one sample of a study of PD-1 blockade in classical Hodgkin lymphoma. Generated by immunoSEQ multiplex PCR, the TCRdb table keeps only in-frame clones and is missing some. The table includes 40,000 or so clones, 76% detected once. The material was peripheral blood mononuclear cells (PBMCs), obtained at baseline. Receptors originate from a human donor with classical Hodgkin lymphoma. CDR3s include the opening cysteine and the closing phenylalanine or tryptophan. Fields, in order: D gene, J gene, clone size, V gene, CDR3 protein, CDR3 DNA. A D gene is named only where the DNA matches it firmly. Size values are once, few and many counts, or a class for expanded clones, and some rows have none.

>TRBD1|TRBJ2-1|.|TRBV30
CAWDGQGLGYNEQFF
TGTGCCTGGGATGGACAGGGTTTGGGCTACAATGAGCAGTTCTTC
>TRBD2|TRBJ2-5|.|TRBV28
CASSPILRLAGGSQYF
TGTGCCAGCAGTCCCATCCTCAGACTAGCGGGTGGGTCCCAGTACTTC
>.|TRBJ2-1|.|TRBV2
CASSLDTTVEQFF
TGTGCCAGCAGCCTAGACACAACGGTTGAGCAGTTCTTC
>.|TRBJ2-7|.|TRBV2
CASTISYEQYF
TGTGCCAGCACGATCTCCTACGAGCAGTACTTC
>.|TRBJ2-3|few|TRBV11-3
CASSEVRISGSTDTQYF
TGTGCCAGCAGCGAGGTCAGGATTTCGGGGAGCACAGATACGCAGTATTTT
>TRBD2|TRBJ2-1|.|TRBV2
CASRTRTGFLAGGNEQFF
TGTGCCAGCAGAACCCGGACAGGGTTCCTAGCGGGAGGCAATGAGCAGTTCTTC
>.|TRBJ1-1|.|TRBV7-3
CASSLSSNTEAFF
TGTGCCAGCAGCTTATCAAGCAACACTGAAGCTTTCTTT
>.|TRBJ1-4|.|TRBV6-1
CASRPGTTYEKLFF
TGTGCCAGCAGACCCGGGACAACCTATGAAAAACTGTTTTTT
>.|TRBJ1-6|.|TRBV5-1
CASSHGMNNSPLHF
TGCGCCAGCAGCCACGGGATGAATAATTCACCCCTCCACTTT
>.|TRBJ2-7|.|TRBV6-5
CASKETGPYEQYF
TGTGCCAGCAAGGAGACAGGTCCCTACGAGCAGTACTTC
>TRBD2|TRBJ2-1|.|TRBV4-3
CASSVSGIGEQFF
TGCGCCAGCAGCGTTAGCGGGATAGGTGAGCAGTTCTTC
>.|TRBJ1-1|.|TRBV27
CASSFSVTGLGTEAFF
TGTGCCAGCAGTTTCTCAGTCACAGGGTTAGGCACTGAAGCTTTCTTT
>TRBD2|TRBJ2-1|.|TRBV7-6
CASSLLAGNYNEQFF
TGTGCCAGCAGCCTACTAGCGGGAAACTACAATGAGCAGTTCTTC
>.|TRBJ2-3|.|TRBV7-9
CASSYAGLAASTDTQYF
TGTGCCAGCAGCTATGCCGGGCTAGCAGCTAGCACAGATACGCAGTATTTT
>.|TRBJ2-7|.|TRBV6-6
CASSSYAGTLGEQYF
TGTGCCAGCAGTTCCTACGCCGGGACCCTGGGAGAGCAGTACTTC
>.|TRBJ1-2|few|TRBV6-1
CASIQERYYGYTF
TGTGCCAGCATACAGGAAAGATACTATGGCTACACCTTC
>.|TRBJ1-2|.|TRBV5-4
CASTTWGAGRGYTF
TGTGCCAGCACTACGTGGGGGGCCGGGCGAGGCTACACCTTC
>.|TRBJ1-2|many|TRBV7-2
CASSLVAGPGYGYTF
TGTGCCAGCAGCTTAGTTGCAGGGCCGGGCTATGGCTACACCTTC
>.|TRBJ2-5|.|TRBV7-2
CASSPRVGETQYF
TGTGCCAGCAGCCCCCGAGTCGGGGAGACCCAGTACTTC
>.|TRBJ2-1|.|TRBV2
CASRTGVEQFF
TGTGCCAGCAGAACGGGAGTTGAGCAGTTCTTC
>.|TRBJ2-7|once|TRBV6-1
CASSEVPLDEQYF
TGTGCCAGCAGTGAGGTGCCGTTAGACGAGCAGTACTTC
>.|TRBJ2-1|.|TRBV5-1
CASSRLQRNYNEQFF
TGCGCCAGCAGCCGGTTACAGCGAAACTACAATGAGCAGTTCTTC
>.|TRBJ2-7|.|TRBV10-3
CATSFGGSYEQYF
TGTGCCACGTCTTTTGGGGGATCCTACGAGCAGTACTTC
>.|TRBJ1-3|once|TRBV28
CASTGPLSGNTIYF
TGTGCCAGCACTGGCCCCCTCTCTGGAAACACCATATATTTT
>.|TRBJ2-7|.|TRBV6-5
CASTFPSGASYEQYF
TGTGCCAGCACCTTCCCCAGCGGAGCTTCCTACGAGCAGTACTTC
>.|TRBJ1-5|.|TRBV6-6
CASSSNQPQHF
TGTGCCAGCAGTTCAAATCAGCCCCAGCATTTT
>.|TRBJ2-1|.|TRBV14
CASSPWPPRPYNEQFF
TGTGCCAGCAGCCCTTGGCCACCGAGACCTTACAATGAGCAGTTCTTC
>.|TRBJ1-1|once|TRBV14
CASSQGVGMNTEAFF
TGTGCCAGCAGCCAGGGGGTGGGCATGAACACTGAAGCTTTCTTT
>TRBD1|TRBJ2-7|.|TRBV11-2
CASSLGQGLYEQYF
TGTGCCAGCAGCCTGGGACAGGGGCTCTACGAGCAGTACTTC
>TRBD1|TRBJ1-1|.|TRBV5-3
CARSGGQPLNTEAFF
TGTGCCAGAAGCGGGGGACAGCCCCTGAACACTGAAGCTTTCTTT
>.|TRBJ1-2|.|TRBV5-1
CASSLGRPRQFGYTF
TGCGCCAGCAGCTTGGGAAGGCCCCGACAGTTTGGCTACACCTTC
>TRBD1|TRBJ1-2|few|TRBV11-2
CASSPGQGGYYGYTF
TGTGCCAGCAGCCCGGGACAGGGGGGTTACTATGGCTACACCTTC
>.|TRBJ2-7|medium-sized|TRBV7-8
CASSGGEEGSPYEQYF
TGTGCCAGCAGTGGGGGCGAAGAGGGCTCCCCCTACGAGCAGTACTTC
>.|TRBJ1-2|.|TRBV6-1
CASSEVLRRYTF
TGTGCCAGCAGTGAAGTATTGCGTCGCTACACCTTC
>TRBD1|TRBJ2-7|few|TRBV19
CASSRGQGFSYEQYF
TGTGCCAGTAGTAGGGGACAGGGCTTCTCCTACGAGCAGTACTTC
>.|TRBJ1-4|.|TRBV28
CASTPWGRGIEKLFF
TGTGCCAGCACCCCATGGGGCCGCGGAATTGAAAAACTGTTTTTT
>.|TRBJ2-7|.|TRBV6-1
CASSSGRQYEQYF
TGTGCCAGCAGCTCCGGACGGCAGTACGAGCAGTACTTC
>.|TRBJ2-2|few|TRBV18
CASSPVDDSTGELFF
TGTGCCAGCTCACCGGTAGATGACTCCACCGGGGAGCTGTTTTTT
>TRBD1|TRBJ2-5|.|TRBV9
CASSSGTVSQETQYF
TGTGCCAGCAGCTCCGGGACAGTCAGCCAAGAGACCCAGTACTTC
>TRBD1|TRBJ2-7|medium-sized|TRBV19
CASSRGQGFSYEQYF
TGTGCCAGTAGCCGGGGACAGGGCTTCTCCTACGAGCAGTACTTC
>TRBD1|TRBJ1-2|.|TRBV28
CASRFTGGMGNYGYTF
TGTGCCAGCAGATTTACAGGGGGCATGGGTAACTATGGCTACACCTTC
>.|TRBJ1-1|.|TRBV7-9
CASSLAANTEAFF
TGTGCCAGCAGCTTAGCGGCGAACACTGAAGCTTTCTTT
>.|TRBJ2-1|once|TRBV9
CASSGPREEQFF
TGTGCCAGCAGCGGTCCCCGGGAGGAGCAGTTCTTC
>.|TRBJ1-5|medium-sized|TRBV19
CASSPGAQLSNQPQHF
TGTGCCAGTAGCCCTGGGGCTCAGTTGAGCAATCAGCCCCAGCATTTT
>.|TRBJ2-5|few|TRBV7-2
CASSPRVRDQETQYF
TGTGCCAGCAGCCCCCGGGTTCGAGACCAAGAGACCCAGTACTTC
>.|TRBJ2-5|.|TRBV7-8
CASRQTPQGTQYF
TGTGCCAGCAGACAAACACCGCAAGGGACCCAGTACTTC
>.|TRBJ1-5|.|TRBV27
CASRGGNQPQHF
TGTGCCAGCCGTGGGGGCAATCAGCCCCAGCATTTT
>TRBD1|TRBJ2-5|.|TRBV7-2
CASSFQTGAAQYF
TGTGCCAGCAGCTTCCAGACAGGGGCCGCGCAGTACTTC
>.|TRBJ1-2|.|TRBV28
CASRSRGNYGYTF
TGTGCCAGCAGATCCAGGGGTAACTATGGCTACACCTTC
>.|TRBJ2-1|.|TRBV7-2
CASSLESRGRNEQFF
TGTGCCAGCAGCTTAGAGTCTAGGGGACGGAATGAGCAGTTCTTC
>TRBD1|TRBJ2-1|.|TRBV5-1
CASSLMTGGENEQFF
TGCGCCAGCAGCTTAATGACAGGGGGCGAGAATGAGCAGTTCTTC
>.|TRBJ2-1|few|TRBV30
CAWSRPNEQFF
TGTGCCTGGAGTAGGCCCAATGAGCAGTTCTTC
>TRBD2|TRBJ2-7|few|TRBV9
CASSPQGEGPYEQYF
TGTGCCAGCAGCCCCCAAGGGGAGGGTCCCTACGAGCAGTACTTC
>.|TRBJ2-3|.|TRBV5-5
CASSKGSDSWDTQYF
TGTGCCAGCAGCAAAGGAAGTGACAGCTGGGATACGCAGTATTTT